Presented here are 15 T cell receptor beta chains from one specimen sequenced in a study of blood T cell repertoires in COVID-19. Using immunoSEQ multiplex PCR, the repertoire was profiled, and TCRdb retains in-frame clones only, with some absent. Of 50,000 to 60,000 clones in the sample, roughly 85% were seen once. Material for sequencing was peripheral blood. Source of these receptors: a human donor in a cohort sampled during active COVID-19.

The chain joins TRBV11-2 to TRBJ1-6, with D perhaps TRBD1 (6 bases). Trimming took off 2 bases at V and 7 bases at J, with 15 bases between the two ends. CDR1 SGHAT and CDR2 FQNNGV come from the germline V gene. This CDR3 spans 16 amino acids. CDR3: CASSLRSPTGNSPLHF. CDR3 bases: TGTGCCAGCAGCTTAAGGAGCCCCACAGGGAATTCACCCCTCCACTTT.

V gene TRBV19 combines with J gene TRBJ1-2; 9 positions agree with TRBD1. Germline assignment: CDR1 LNHDA and CDR2 SQIVND (reference sequence). The CDR3 contains 16 residues. Trimming at V came to 3 bases and at J to 1 base, leaving 6 bases not matched to a gene. CDR3 in amino acids: CASSMTGGPVNYGYTF. Written as DNA, the CDR3 is TGTGCCAGTAGTATGACAGGGGGTCCAGTTAACTATGGCTACACCTTC.

The V gene is TRBV5-1, the J gene TRBJ1-3, with TRBD1 identical over 9 bases. After removal of 4 bases from V and 3 bases from J, the junction contained 8 bases not matched to a gene. Germline V gene sequence: CDR1 SGHRS, CDR2 YFSETQ. The CDR3 sequence is 16 residues long. This CDR3 is CASSTGQGGFGNTIYF. The CDR3 DNA is TGCGCCAGCAGCACGGGACAGGGAGGCTTTGGAAACACCATATATTTT.

The chain recombines TRBV30 with TRBJ2-3; a weak D match, TRBD2 (5 bases). Germline values: CDR1 GTSNPN, CDR2 SVGIG (reference sequence). The CDR3 consists of 12 residues. The DNA of the CDR3 is TGTGCACGGAGGCTTTTCACAGATACGCAGTATTTT. Its protein product is CARRLFTDTQYF.

The V gene is TRBV27, the J gene TRBJ2-7; 15 nucleotides match TRBD2. The length of the CDR3 is 20 residues. The germline V gene has CDR1 MNHEY and CDR2 SMNVEV (reference sequence). After removal of 2 bases from V and 3 bases from J, the junction contained 14 bases not matched to a gene. The CDR3 sequence: CASSLTGAGLAGGPGYEQYF. CDR3 bases: TGTGCCAGCAGTTTAACGGGGGCAGGACTAGCGGGAGGGCCGGGCTACGAGCAGTACTTC.

A single count supports this clone. The chain carries TRBV25-1 and TRBJ2-7; D is undetermined. Looked up from germline, CDR1 is MGHDK and CDR2 is SYGVNS. CDR3 length equals 13 residues. The V gene lost 2 bases and the J gene lost 2 bases, with 7 bases spanning the gap. CDR3 region: CASSEPVTYEQYF. CDR3 DNA sequence: TGTGCCAGCAGTGAACCAGTTACCTACGAGCAGTACTTC.

The chain links TRBV3-1 (or the pseudogene TRBV3-2) to TRBJ2-1; TRBD1 matches at 10 bases. The CDR3 contains 15 residues. Germline CDR1 LGHDT, CDR2 YNNKEL (reference sequence). V dropped 4 bases and J dropped 4; count of bases not matched to a gene: 4. The CDR3 is CASSLTGGPYNEQFF. CDR3 sequence (DNA): TGTGCCAGCAGCCTGACAGGGGGCCCTTACAATGAGCAGTTCTTC.

This chain links TRBV2 with TRBJ2-5; 7 bases are a match to TRBD2. The CDR3 sequence is 14 residues long. Germline lookup yields CDR1 SNHLY and CDR2 FYNNEI. V shed 5 bases and J 3 bases; nucleotides not matched to a gene: 6. In DNA form, the CDR3 reads TGTGCCAGCAGTTCTCGACTAGCAGAAGAGACCCAGTACTTC. As protein: CASSSRLAEETQYF. Looking up the rest from reference TRBV2 and TRBJ2-5 gives the full variable domain: EPEVTQTPSHQVTQMGQEVILRCVPISNHLYFYWYRQILGQKVEFLVSFYNNEISEKSEIFDDQFSVERPDGSNFTLKIRSTKLEDSAMYFCASSSRLAEETQYFGPGTRLLVL.

This clone has a single count. The chain is built from TRBV9 and TRBJ2-3, with a tentative D call TRBD1 (6 bases). With 4 bases removed from V and 0 bases from J, the gap between germline ends came to 21 bases. Germline CDR1 SGDLS, CDR2 YYNGEE. The CDR3 extends over 18 amino acids. The CDR3 DNA reads as TGTGCCAGCAGCCCCGAATCCCCCGGGGACACTAGCACAGATACGCAGTATTTT. This sequence encodes CASSPESPGDTSTDTQYF.

The DNA for the CDR3 is TGTGCCTGGAGTGGCGGACAGAAACAAGAGACCCAGTACTTC. Translated: CAWSGGQKQETQYF. The rearrangement joins TRBV30 to TRBJ2-5; maybe TRBD1 (6 bases). This CDR3 comprises 14 residues. CDR1 is GTSNPN and CDR2 is SVGIG in the germline V gene (reference sequence). Trimming cost V 1 base and J 2 bases, with 11 bases left between them.

This sequence joins TRBV28 and TRBJ2-3; no firm D call. The germline gives CDR1 MDHEN, CDR2 SYDVKM. This CDR3 has 14 residues. Trimming removed 4 bases from V and 5 bases from J, with 13 bases in between. CDR3 DNA: TGTGCCAGCAGTTCGCCGATGGTCAGAGATACGCAGTATTTT. Translated, it gives CASSSPMVRDTQYF. Drawing the rest from reference TRBV28 and TRBJ2-3, the complete variable domain is DVKVTQSSRYLVKRTGEKVFLECVQDMDHENMFWYRQDPGLGLRLIYFSYDVKMKEKGDIPEGYSVSREKKERFSLILESASTNQTSMYLCASSSPMVRDTQYFGPGTRLTVL.

This clone has more than one count but fewer than ten. This chain links TRBV2 with TRBJ1-1; D perhaps matches TRBD1 (5 bases). Germline CDR1 and CDR2: SNHLY and FYNNEI. This CDR3 comprises 13 residues. Between the trimmed V and J ends, which lost 8 bases and 1 base, there was a span of 11 bases. The CDR3, as DNA: TGTGCCAGCGGAGGGGCCCCGAACACTGAAGCTTTCTTT. This codes for CASGGAPNTEAFF.

The chain recombines TRBV10-2 with TRBJ1-2; D is undetermined. From germline, CDR1 is WSHSY and CDR2 SAAADI. This CDR3 spans 13 amino acids. The V end was cut by 11 bases, the J end by 4 bases, with 17 bases between. The CDR3 coding sequence is TGCGCCGGTGGGCCCGCTCCTTTCTATGGCTACACCTTC. It translates to CAGGPAPFYGYTF.

The chain is built from TRBV5-1 and TRBJ1-3; tentatively, D is TRBD1 (6 bases). Trimming left V 4 bases short and J 1 base short, with 12 bases between. The CDR3 covers 15 residues. The germline V gene has CDR1 SGHRS and CDR2 YFSETQ. DNA for the CDR3: TGCGCCAGCAGCGATCAGGGGTTTTCTGGAAACACCATATATTTT. Amino acid sequence: CASSDQGFSGNTIYF.

The chain joins TRBV5-1 to TRBJ2-2, with 8 nucleotides matching TRBD1. Germline CDR1 and CDR2: SGHRS and YFSETQ. V dropped 7 bases and J dropped 6; count of bases not matched to a gene: 5. The CDR3 covers 13 residues. This chain's CDR3 is CASGQGASGELFF. CDR3 nucleotides: TGCGCCAGCGGGCAGGGGGCCTCCGGGGAGCTGTTTTTT.